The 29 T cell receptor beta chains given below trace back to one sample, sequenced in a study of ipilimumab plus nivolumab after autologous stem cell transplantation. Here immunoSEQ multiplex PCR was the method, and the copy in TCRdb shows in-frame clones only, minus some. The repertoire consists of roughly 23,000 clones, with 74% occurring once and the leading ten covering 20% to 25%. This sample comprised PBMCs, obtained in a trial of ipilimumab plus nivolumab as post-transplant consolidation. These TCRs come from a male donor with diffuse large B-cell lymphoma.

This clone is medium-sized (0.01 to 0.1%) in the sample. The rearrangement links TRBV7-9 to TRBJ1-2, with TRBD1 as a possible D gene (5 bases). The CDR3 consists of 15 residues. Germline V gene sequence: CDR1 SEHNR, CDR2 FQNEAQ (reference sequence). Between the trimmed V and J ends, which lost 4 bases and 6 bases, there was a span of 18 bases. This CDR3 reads CASSSLEGSGDGYTF. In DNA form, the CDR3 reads TGTGCCAGCAGCTCCCTCGAGGGGAGCGGGGATGGCTACACCTTC. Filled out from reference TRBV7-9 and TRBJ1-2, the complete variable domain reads DTGVSQNPRHKITKRGQNVTFRCDPISEHNRLYWYRQTLGQGPEFLTYFQNEAQLEKSRLLSDRFSAERPKGSFSTLEIQRTEQGDSAMYLCASSSLEGSGDGYTFGSGTRLTVV.

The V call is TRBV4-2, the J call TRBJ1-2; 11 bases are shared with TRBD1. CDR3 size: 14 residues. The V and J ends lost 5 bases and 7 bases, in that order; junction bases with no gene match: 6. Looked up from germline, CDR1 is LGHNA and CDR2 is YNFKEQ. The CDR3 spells CASSLGDRGSGYTF. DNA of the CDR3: TGTGCCAGCAGCTTGGGGGACAGGGGGAGTGGCTACACCTTC.

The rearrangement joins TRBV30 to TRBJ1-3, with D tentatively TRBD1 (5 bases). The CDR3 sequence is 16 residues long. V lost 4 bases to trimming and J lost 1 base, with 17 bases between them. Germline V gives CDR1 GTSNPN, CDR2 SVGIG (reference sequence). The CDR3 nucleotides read TGTGCCTGGACCTTAGGGGTAGGCGGTTCTGGAAACACCATATATTTT. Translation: CAWTLGVGGSGNTIYF. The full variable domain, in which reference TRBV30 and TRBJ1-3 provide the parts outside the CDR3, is SQTIHQWPATLVQPVGSPLSLECTVEGTSNPNLYWYRQAAGRGLQLLFYSVGIGQISSEVPQNLSASRPQDRQFILSSKKLLLSDSGFYLCAWTLGVGGSGNTIYFGEGSWLTVV.

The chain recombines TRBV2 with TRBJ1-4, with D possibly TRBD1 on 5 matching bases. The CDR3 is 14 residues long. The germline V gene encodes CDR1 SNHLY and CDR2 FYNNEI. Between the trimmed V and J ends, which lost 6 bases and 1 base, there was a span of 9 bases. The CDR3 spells CASSLGRTNEKLFF. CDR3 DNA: TGTGCCAGCAGCCTGGGGCGAACTAATGAAAAACTGTTTTTT.

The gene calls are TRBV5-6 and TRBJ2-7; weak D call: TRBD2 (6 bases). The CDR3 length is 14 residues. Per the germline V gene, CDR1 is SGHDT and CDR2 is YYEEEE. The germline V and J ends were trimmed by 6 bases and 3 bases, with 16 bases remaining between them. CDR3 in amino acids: CASTSQRAYYEQYF. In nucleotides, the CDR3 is TGTGCCAGCACGTCCCAGCGGGCCTACTACGAGCAGTACTTC.

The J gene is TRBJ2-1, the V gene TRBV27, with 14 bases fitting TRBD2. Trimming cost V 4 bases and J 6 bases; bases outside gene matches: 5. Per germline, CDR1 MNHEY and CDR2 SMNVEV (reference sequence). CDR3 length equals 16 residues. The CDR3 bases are TGTGCCAGCAGTTCTCGAGGGACTAGCGGGGGCAATGAGCAGTTCTTC. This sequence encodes CASSSRGTSGGNEQFF.

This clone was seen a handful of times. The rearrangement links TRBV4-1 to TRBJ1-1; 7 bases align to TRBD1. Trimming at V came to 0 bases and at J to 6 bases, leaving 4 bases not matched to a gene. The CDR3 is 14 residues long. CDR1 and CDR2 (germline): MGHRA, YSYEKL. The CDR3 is CASSQETGAPEAFF. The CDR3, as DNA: TGCGCCAGCAGCCAAGAAACAGGGGCACCTGAAGCTTTCTTT.

CDR3 residues: CASSLDRPETQYF. CDR3 DNA: TGCGCCAGCAGCTTGGACCGGCCTGAGACCCAGTACTTC. This rearrangement joins TRBV5-1 to TRBJ2-5; D uncertain. CDR1 is SGHRS and CDR2 is YFSETQ in the germline V gene. The CDR3 runs to 13 residues. V was shortened by 0 bases and J by 5 bases, with 8 bases between the two germline ends.

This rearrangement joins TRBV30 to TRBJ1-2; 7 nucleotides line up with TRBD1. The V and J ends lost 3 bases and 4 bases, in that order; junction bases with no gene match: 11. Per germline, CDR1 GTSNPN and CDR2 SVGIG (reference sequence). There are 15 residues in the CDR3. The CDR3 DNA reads TGTGCCTGGAGCGAAAACCGGGACAGCCTCTATGGCTACACCTTC. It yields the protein CAWSENRDSLYGYTF.

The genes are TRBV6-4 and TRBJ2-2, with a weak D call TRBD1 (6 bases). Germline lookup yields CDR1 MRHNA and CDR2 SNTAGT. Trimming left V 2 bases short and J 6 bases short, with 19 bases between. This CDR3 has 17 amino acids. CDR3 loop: CASSDPGHLRSAGELFF. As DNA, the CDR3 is TGTGCCAGCAGTGACCCGGGACACCTTAGGAGCGCCGGGGAGCTGTTTTTT.

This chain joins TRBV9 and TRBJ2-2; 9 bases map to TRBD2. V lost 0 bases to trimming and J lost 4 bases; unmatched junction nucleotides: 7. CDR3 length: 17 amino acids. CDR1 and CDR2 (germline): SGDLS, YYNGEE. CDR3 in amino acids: CASSVGSGSASTGELFF. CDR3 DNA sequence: TGTGCCAGCAGCGTAGGTAGCGGGAGTGCCAGCACCGGGGAGCTGTTTTTT.

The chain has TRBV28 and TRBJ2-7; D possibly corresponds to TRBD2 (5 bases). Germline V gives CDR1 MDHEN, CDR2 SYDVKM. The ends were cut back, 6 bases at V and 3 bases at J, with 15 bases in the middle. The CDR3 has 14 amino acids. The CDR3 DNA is TGTGCCAGCAGCCACACCCGGGGATTCTACGAGCAGTACTTC. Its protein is CASSHTRGFYEQYF.

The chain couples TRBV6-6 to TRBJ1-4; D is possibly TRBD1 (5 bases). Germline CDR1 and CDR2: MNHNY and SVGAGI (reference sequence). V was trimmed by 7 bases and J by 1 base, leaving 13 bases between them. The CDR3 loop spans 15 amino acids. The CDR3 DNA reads TGTGCCAGCACGAGGGGTTTGGAAACTAATGAAAAACTGTTTTTT. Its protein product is CASTRGLETNEKLFF.

CDR3 DNA: TGTGCCACCAGCTCTGGGACAGGTTCTCCCACTAATGAAAAACTGTTTTTT. Protein sequence: CATSSGTGSPTNEKLFF. The rearrangement joins TRBV15 to TRBJ1-4, with 8 bases aligning to TRBD1. After removal of 5 bases from V and 2 bases from J, the junction contained 10 bases not matched to a gene. The germline V gene encodes CDR1 LNHNV and CDR2 YYDKDF (reference sequence). CDR3 length: 17 residues.

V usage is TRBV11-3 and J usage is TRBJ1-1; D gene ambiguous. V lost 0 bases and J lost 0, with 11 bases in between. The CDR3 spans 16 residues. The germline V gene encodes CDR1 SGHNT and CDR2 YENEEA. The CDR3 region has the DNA TGTGCCAGCAGCTTAGATTCGACTTCCATGAACACTGAAGCTTTCTTT. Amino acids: CASSLDSTSMNTEAFF.

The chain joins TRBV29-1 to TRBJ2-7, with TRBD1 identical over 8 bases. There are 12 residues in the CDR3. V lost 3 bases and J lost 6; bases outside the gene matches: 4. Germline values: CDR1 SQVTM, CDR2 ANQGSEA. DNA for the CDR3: TGCAGCGTTGAGGACAGGGCGGGCGAGCAGTACTTC. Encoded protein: CSVEDRAGEQYF.

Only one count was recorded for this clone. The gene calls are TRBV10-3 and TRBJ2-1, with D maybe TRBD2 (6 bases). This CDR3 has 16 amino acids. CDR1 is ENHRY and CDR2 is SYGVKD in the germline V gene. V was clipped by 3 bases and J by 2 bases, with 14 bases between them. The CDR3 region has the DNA TGTGCCATCAGTGAATTGTTAGCGGCCCCCTACAATGAGCAGTTCTTC. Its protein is CAISELLAAPYNEQFF.

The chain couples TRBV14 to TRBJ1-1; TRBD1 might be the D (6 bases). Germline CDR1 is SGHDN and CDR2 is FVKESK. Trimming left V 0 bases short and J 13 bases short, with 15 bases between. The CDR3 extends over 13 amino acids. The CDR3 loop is CASSQDQGSYDFF. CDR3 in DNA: TGTGCCAGCAGCCAAGACCAGGGGAGTTATGATTTCTTT.

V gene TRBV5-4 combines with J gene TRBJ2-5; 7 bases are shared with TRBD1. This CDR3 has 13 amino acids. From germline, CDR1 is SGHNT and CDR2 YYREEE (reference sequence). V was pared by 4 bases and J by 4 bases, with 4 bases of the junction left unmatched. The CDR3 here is CASSQTGIETQYF. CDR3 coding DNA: TGTGCCAGCAGCCAGACAGGGATAGAGACCCAGTACTTC.

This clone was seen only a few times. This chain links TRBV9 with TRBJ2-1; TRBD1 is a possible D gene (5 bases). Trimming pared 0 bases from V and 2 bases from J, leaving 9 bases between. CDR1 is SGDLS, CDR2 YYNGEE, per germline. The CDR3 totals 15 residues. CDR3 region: CASSVADRTYNEQFF. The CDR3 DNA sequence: TGTGCCAGCAGCGTAGCTGACAGAACCTACAATGAGCAGTTCTTC.

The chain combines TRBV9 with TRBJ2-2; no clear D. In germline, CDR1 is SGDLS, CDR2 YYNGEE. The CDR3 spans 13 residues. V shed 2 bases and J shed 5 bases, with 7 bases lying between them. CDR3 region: CASSVDLTGELFF. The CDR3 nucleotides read TGTGCCAGCAGCGTTGACCTGACCGGGGAGCTGTTTTTT.

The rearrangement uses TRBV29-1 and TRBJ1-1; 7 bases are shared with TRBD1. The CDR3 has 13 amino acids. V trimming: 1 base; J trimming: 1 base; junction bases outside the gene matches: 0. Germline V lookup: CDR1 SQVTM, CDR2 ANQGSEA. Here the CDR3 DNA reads TGCAGCGTTGAAGCAGGGGGGAACACTGAAGCTTTCTTT. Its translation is CSVEAGGNTEAFF.

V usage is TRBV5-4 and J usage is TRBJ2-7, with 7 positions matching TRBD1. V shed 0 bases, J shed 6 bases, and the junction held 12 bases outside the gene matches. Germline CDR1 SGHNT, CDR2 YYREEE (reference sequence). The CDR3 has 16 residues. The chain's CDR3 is CASSLVYGQEYVEQYF. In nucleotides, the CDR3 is TGTGCCAGCAGCTTGGTTTATGGACAGGAATACGTCGAGCAGTACTTC. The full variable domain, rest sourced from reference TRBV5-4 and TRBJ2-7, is ETGVTQSPTHLIKTRGQQVTLRCSSQSGHNTVSWYQQALGQGPQFIFQYYREEENGRGNFPPRFSGLQFPNYSSELNVNALELDDSALYLCASSLVYGQEYVEQYFGPGTRLTVT.

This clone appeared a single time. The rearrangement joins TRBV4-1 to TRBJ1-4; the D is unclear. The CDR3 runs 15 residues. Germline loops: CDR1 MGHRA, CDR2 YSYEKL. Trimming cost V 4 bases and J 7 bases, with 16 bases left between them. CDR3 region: CASSPPNRWGEKLFF. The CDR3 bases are TGCGCCAGCAGCCCACCTAACCGTTGGGGTGAAAAACTGTTTTTT.

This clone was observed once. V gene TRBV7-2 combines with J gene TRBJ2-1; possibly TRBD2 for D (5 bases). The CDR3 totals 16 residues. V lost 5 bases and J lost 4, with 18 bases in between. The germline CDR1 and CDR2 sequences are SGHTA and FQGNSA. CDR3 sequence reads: CASSISPTRWYNEQFF. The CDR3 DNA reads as TGTGCCAGCAGCATATCCCCCACTAGATGGTACAATGAGCAGTTCTTC.

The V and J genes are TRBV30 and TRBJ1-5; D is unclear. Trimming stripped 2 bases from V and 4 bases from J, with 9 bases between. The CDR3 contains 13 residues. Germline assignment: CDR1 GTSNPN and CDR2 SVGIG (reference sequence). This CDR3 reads CAWSQQLNQPQHF. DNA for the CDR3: TGTGCCTGGAGTCAGCAGCTAAATCAGCCCCAGCATTTT.

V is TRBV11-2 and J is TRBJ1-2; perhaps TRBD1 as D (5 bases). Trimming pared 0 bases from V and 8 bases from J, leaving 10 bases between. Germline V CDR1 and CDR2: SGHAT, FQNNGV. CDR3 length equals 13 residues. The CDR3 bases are TGTGCCAGCAGCTTAGAAGGGGCCCGGGGCTACACCTTC. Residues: CASSLEGARGYTF.

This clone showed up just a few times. Here the CDR3 DNA reads TGCGCCAGCAGCCAAGGGACAGGCAGGGCACAGCCCCAGCATTTT. Its protein is CASSQGTGRAQPQHF. This chain links TRBV4-1 with TRBJ1-5, with TRBD1 matching over 7 bases. The V segment lost 1 base and the J segment 7 bases; nucleotides outside the gene matches: 7. The CDR3 length is 15 residues. Germline loops: CDR1 MGHRA, CDR2 YSYEKL.

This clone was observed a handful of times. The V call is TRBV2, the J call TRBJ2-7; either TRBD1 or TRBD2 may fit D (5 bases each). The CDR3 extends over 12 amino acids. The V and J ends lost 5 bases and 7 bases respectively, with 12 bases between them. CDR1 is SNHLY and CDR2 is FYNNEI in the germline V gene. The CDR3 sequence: CASSQGVREQYF. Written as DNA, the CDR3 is TGTGCCAGCAGTCAGGGAGTAAGGGAGCAGTACTTC.